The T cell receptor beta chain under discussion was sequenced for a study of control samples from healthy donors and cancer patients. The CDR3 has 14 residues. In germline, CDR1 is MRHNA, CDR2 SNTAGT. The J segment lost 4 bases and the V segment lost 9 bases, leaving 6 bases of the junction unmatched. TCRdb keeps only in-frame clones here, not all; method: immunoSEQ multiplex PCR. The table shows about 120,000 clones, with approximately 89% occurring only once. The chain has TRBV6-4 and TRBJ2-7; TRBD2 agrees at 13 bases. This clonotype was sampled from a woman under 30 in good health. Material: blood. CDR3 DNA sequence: TGTGCCAGAAACTCGGGACTAGCGGGGTACGAGCAGTACTTC. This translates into CARNSGLAGYEQYF.